These 16 T cell receptor beta chains were sequenced from one sample in a study of monozygotic twins with inflammatory bowel disease. TCRdb derives one entry per CDR3 protein from the 5' RACE reads, leaving out DNA. The specimen's table records 350,000 to 500,000 distinct CDR3 sequences. The material sequenced was blood. Source of these receptors: a human donor with ulcerative colitis or Crohn's disease, or a healthy co-twin of an affected twin (not recorded which).

The chain joins TRBV5-6 to TRBJ1-1. CDR3 length equals 15 residues. The germline V gene encodes CDR1 SGHDT and CDR2 YYEEEE. The CDR3 loop reads CASSLWAASPTEAFF.

The chain links TRBV12-3 or TRBV12-4 to TRBJ2-7; TCRdb's D call, TRBD2, is unchecked because there is no DNA. The CDR3 is made up of 15 amino acids. CDR3 in amino acids: CASSVGLAGMGEQYF.

This chain joins TRBV19 and TRBJ1-2; TCRdb outputs TRBD1, but without DNA this stays unchecked. Per the germline V gene, CDR1 is LNHDA and CDR2 is SQIVND (reference sequence). This CDR3 is built from 15 residues. This CDR3 reads CASSMPRTGAYGYTF.

The CDR3: CASSFSAMGYKLFF. This chain connects TRBV11-2 to TRBJ1-4. The germline gives CDR1 SGHAT, CDR2 FQNNGV. There are 14 residues in the CDR3.

V usage is TRBV9 and J usage is TRBJ2-2; TCRdb outputs TRBD2, but without DNA this stays unchecked. The germline CDR1 and CDR2 sequences are SGDLS and YYNGEE. This CDR3 contains 17 residues. The CDR3 is CASSVASGGAGTGELFF.

The chain couples TRBV15 to TRBJ1-5. CDR1 LNHNV and CDR2 YYDKDF come from the germline V gene (reference sequence). This CDR3 spans 13 amino acids. CDR3 region: CATSTHPVQPQHF.

CDR3 residues: CASSSTRGSILNEQFF. The gene calls are TRBV7-6 and TRBJ2-1; with no DNA, the TCRdb D assignment of TRBD1 cannot be verified. The CDR3 is 16 residues long. Germline V gene lookup returns CDR1 SGHVS and CDR2 FNYEAQ.

The chain carries TRBV5-1 and TRBJ2-7; with no DNA, the TCRdb D assignment of TRBD1 cannot be verified. The CDR3 has 17 amino acids. The germline gives CDR1 SGHRS, CDR2 YFSETQ. The CDR3 reads CASSLSPGAERAGEQYF.

The chain joins TRBV18 to TRBJ2-7. Germline-derived CDR1 and CDR2 are KGHSH and LQKENI. CDR3 length: 12 residues. CDR3 loop: CASSPGVREQYF.

This chain joins TRBV20-1 and TRBJ2-4; the TCRdb D gene call, TRBD2, has no DNA to confirm it. CDR1 and CDR2 (germline): DFQATT, SNEGSKA (reference sequence). CDR3 size: 13 residues. The CDR3 reads CSASGTSQNIQYF.

The genes are TRBV20-1 and TRBJ1-1; TCRdb returns TRBD1, unconfirmable since there is no DNA. The CDR3 contains 18 residues. Germline lookup yields CDR1 DFQATT and CDR2 SNEGSKA (reference sequence). This CDR3 is CSARDPGQGNVQDTEAFF.

This rearrangement joins TRBV5-4 to TRBJ1-1; TCRdb calls TRBD1, which cannot be checked without DNA. The CDR3 is 13 residues long. The germline V gene has CDR1 SGHNT and CDR2 YYREEE (reference sequence). This CDR3 reads CATKTGKNTEAFF.

The chain carries TRBV4-3 and TRBJ2-1. Germline-derived CDR1 and CDR2 are LGHNA and YSLEER. This CDR3 contains 17 residues. CDR3 loop: CASSQDRPGRNYNEQFF.

CDR3 sequence: CATLGRTGTTSTEAFF. The chain is built from TRBV12-3 or TRBV12-4 and TRBJ1-1. The CDR3 length is 16 residues.

The gene calls are TRBV11-1 and TRBJ2-3; no DNA is available, so the TRBD2 call from TCRdb remains unchecked. This CDR3 contains 19 residues. Germline V gene data show CDR1 as SGHAT and CDR2 as FQDESV (reference sequence). The CDR3 loop is CASSLELASTSRGTDTQYF.

This chain connects TRBV6-6 to TRBJ2-1; absent DNA, TCRdb's TRBD1 call cannot be checked. The CDR3 runs to 13 residues. Germline values: CDR1 MNHNY, CDR2 SVGAGI (reference sequence). CDR3 loop: CASWPGASNEQFF.